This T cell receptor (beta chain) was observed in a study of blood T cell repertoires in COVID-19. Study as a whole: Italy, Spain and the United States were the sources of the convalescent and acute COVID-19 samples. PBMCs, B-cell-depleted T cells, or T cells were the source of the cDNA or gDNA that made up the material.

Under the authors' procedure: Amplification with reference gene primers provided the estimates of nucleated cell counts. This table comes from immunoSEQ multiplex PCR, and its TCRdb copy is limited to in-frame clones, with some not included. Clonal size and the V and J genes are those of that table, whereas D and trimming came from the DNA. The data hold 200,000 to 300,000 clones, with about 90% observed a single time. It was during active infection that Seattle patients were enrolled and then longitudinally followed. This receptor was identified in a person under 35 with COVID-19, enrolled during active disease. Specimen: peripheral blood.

The CDR3 DNA is TGTGCCAGCAGCCCTTCGTCTATTCTCGCCGGGGAGCTGTTTTTT. Its translation is CASSPSSILAGELFF. V is TRBV6-6 and J is TRBJ2-2; D is ambiguous. This CDR3 spans 15 amino acids. CDR1 and CDR2 from the germline V gene are MNHNY and SVGAGI (reference sequence). Trimming left V 6 bases short and J 6 bases short, with 17 bases between.